This T cell receptor beta chain was obtained from a study of T cells in Graves' hyperthyroidism and ophthalmopathy. Amplified TCR beta CDR3 regions came from RNA transcripts. Carried out on the TCR CDR3, a first-round RT-PCR used the HTBI primer set. TCRdb passed the multiplex PCR reads through MiXCR, listing each CDR3 protein once. In the table there are over 500,000 distinct CDR3 sequences, 12% to 15% of which are singletons. This clonotype was recorded a few times. The antigen remains unidentified. Fresh peripheral blood, approximately 10 ml, was the source of the PBMCs. Points from the study as a whole: Expanded thyroid clonotypes (above 0.001) were mostly also found in blood.

Trimming shortened V by 4 bases and J by 4 bases, and 14 bases separated the two germline ends. Per germline, CDR1 SQVTM and CDR2 ANQGSEA. There are 14 residues in the CDR3. The genes are TRBV29-1 and TRBJ1-5, with D tentatively TRBD1 (5 bases). The sample comprised blood. The TCR was taken from a woman in her thirties or forties with Graves' hyperthyroidism. In DNA, the CDR3 is TGCAGCGTTGGGTTCGGGGGATCGAATCAGCCCCAGCATTTT. Amino acid sequence: CSVGFGGSNQPQHF.